Described below is a single TCR beta chain sequence and its context. The table came from immunoSEQ multiplex PCR; TCRdb's copy has only in-frame clones and leaves some out. The sample records around 69,000 clones, about 94% being singletons. This entry belongs to a study of CD4 T cells in relation to SARS-CoV-2 and coronaviruses. CD4+ T cells from unexposed donors were obtained before the COVID-19 pandemic (2011-2018). This clonotype was obtained from a human donor in good health. Source material: naive CD4+ T cells from PBMCs. The subset is: naive CD4+ T cells isolated by negative enrichment.

The CDR3 DNA follows: TGTGCCTGGAGGACTTCGGAGGGAAAATCCTATGGCTACACCTTC. Translating it yields CAWRTSEGKSYGYTF. The gene calls are TRBV30 and TRBJ1-2; D ambiguous. V was cut by 3 bases and J by 4 bases, with 18 bases left in between. Per the germline V gene, CDR1 is GTSNPN and CDR2 is SVGIG (reference sequence). The CDR3 totals 15 residues.